What follows is one TCR beta chain and its context. Its target is unknown. Reverse transcription of 0.5 to 1 ug RNA used random hexamers. TCRdb reprocessed the immunoSEQ multiplex PCR reads with MiXCR, giving one entry per CDR3 protein. The sample lists roughly 330,000 distinct CDR3 sequences; just over 90% were seen once. TCR beta sequencing was performed on blood CD8+ and CD4+ T cells. Those who served as multiple sclerosis controls were treatment-naive patients with stable or active relapsing-remitting disease. TEMRA cells were FACS-enriched, with CD8+ and CD4+ T cells isolated negatively. There are 14 residues in the CDR3. The V and J ends lost 3 bases and 12 bases, in that order; junction bases with no gene match: 7. In germline, CDR1 is SGHAT, CDR2 FQNNGV. This entry belongs to a study of CD8 T cells in Susac syndrome. Notes on the study in general: That the number of individuals in its TCR sequencing and HLA analysis was relatively small was acknowledged by the study.

The receptor was isolated from a human donor with multiple sclerosis. Sample: CD4+ T cells from PBMCs. The chain has TRBV11-2 and TRBJ2-1; 11 bases are a match to TRBD2. The CDR3 DNA follows: TGTGCCAGCAGCTTCGGACTAGCGGGTAGGGGGCAGTTCTTC. Translation: CASSFGLAGRGQFF.